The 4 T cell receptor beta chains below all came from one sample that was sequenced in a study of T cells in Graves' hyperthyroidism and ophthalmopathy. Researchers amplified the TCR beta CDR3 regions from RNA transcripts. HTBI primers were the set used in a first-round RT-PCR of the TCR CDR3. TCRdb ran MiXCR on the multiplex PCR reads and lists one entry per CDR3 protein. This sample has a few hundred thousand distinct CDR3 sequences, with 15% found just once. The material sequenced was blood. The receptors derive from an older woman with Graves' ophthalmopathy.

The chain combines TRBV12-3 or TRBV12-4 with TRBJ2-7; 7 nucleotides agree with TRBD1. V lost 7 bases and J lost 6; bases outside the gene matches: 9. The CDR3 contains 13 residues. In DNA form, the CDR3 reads TGTGCCAGCACACCCGACAGGGTTAGCGAGCAGTACTTC. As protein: CASTPDRVSEQYF.

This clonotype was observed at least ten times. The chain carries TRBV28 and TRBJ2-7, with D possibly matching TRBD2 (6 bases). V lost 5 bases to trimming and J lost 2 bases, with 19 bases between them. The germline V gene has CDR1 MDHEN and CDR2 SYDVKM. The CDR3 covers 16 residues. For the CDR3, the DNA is TGTGCCAGCAGTCCTCCCCAGCAGGCGGGAACCTACGAGCAGTACTTC. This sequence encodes CASSPPQQAGTYEQYF.

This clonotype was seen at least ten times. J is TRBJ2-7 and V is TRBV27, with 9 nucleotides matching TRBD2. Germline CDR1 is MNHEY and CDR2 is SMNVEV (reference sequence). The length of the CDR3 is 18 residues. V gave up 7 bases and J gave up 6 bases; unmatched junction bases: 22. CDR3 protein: CASTPLTHLRGRATEQYF. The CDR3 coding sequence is TGTGCCAGCACTCCCCTCACCCACTTGCGCGGGAGGGCCACCGAGCAGTACTTC.

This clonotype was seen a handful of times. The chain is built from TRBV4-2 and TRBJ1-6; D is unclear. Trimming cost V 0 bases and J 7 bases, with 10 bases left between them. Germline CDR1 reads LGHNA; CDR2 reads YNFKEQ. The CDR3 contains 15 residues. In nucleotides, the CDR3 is TGTGCCAGCAGCCAAGAGGCTCTGAGGAATTCACCCCTCCACTTT. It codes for CASSQEALRNSPLHF.